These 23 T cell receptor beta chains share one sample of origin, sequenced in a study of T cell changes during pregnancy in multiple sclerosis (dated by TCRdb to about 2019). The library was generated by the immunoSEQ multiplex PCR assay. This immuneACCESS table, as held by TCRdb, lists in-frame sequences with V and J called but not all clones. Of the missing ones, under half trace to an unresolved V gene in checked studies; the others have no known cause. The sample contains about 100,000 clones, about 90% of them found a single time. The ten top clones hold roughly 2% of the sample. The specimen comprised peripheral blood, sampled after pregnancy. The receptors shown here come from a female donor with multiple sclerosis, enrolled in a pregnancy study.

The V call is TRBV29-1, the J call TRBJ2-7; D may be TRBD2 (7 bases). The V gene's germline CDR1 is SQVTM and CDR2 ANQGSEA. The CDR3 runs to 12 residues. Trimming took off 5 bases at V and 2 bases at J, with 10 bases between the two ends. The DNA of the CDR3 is TGCAGCGTTTCGGGGGGCCCCTACGAGCAGTACTTC. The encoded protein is CSVSGGPYEQYF.

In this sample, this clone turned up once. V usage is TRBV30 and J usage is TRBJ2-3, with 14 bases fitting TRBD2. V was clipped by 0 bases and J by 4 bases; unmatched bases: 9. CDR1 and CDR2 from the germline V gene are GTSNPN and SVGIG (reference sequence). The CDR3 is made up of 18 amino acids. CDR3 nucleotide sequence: TGTGCCTGGAGTGTACGGGGGGTGGGACTAGCGGGGGCAGATACGCAGTATTTT. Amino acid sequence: CAWSVRGVGLAGADTQYF.

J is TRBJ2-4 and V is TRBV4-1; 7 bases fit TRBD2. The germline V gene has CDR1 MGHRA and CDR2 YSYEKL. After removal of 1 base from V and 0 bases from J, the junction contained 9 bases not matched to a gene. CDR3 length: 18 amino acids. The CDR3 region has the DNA TGCGCCAGCAGCCAAGCGGGAGGCCTCCGAATAGCCAAAAACATTCAGTACTTC. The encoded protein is CASSQAGGLRIAKNIQYF.

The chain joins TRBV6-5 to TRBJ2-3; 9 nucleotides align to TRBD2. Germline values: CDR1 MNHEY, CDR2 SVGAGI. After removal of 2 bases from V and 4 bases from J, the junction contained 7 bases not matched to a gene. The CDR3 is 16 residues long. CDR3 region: CASSYVGSGGPDTQYF. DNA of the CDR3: TGTGCCAGCAGTTACGTTGGTAGCGGGGGACCAGATACGCAGTATTTT.

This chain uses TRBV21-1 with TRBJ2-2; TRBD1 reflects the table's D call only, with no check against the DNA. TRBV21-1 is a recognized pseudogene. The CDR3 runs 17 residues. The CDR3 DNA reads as TGTGCCAGCAGCAAAGATACGAGACAGGGTGTCTCTGGGGAGCTGTTTTTT. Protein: CASSKDTRQGVSGELFF.

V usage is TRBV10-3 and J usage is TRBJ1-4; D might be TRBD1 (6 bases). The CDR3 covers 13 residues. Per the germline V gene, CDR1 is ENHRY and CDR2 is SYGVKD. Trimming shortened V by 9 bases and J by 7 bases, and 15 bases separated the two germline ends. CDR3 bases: TGTGCCATTTCATCAGGGGAGGGTGAAAAACTGTTTTTT. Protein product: CAISSGEGEKLFF.

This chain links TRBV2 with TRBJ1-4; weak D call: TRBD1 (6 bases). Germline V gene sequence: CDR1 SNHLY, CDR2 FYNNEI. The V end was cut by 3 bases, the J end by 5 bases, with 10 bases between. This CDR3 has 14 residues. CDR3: CASSDSGANEKLFF. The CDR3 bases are TGTGCCAGCAGTGATTCAGGGGCCAATGAAAAACTGTTTTTT. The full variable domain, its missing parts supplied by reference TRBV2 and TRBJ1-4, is EPEVTQTPSHQVTQMGQEVILRCVPISNHLYFYWYRQILGQKVEFLVSFYNNEISEKSEIFDDQFSVERPDGSNFTLKIRSTKLEDSAMYFCASSDSGANEKLFFGSGTQLSVL.

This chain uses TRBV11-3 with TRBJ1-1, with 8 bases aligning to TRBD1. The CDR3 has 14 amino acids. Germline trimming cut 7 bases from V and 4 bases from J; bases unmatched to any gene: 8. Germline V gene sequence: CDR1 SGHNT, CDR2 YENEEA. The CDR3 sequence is CASTTLDRGTEAFF. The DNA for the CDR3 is TGTGCCAGCACGACCCTCGACAGGGGCACTGAAGCTTTCTTT.

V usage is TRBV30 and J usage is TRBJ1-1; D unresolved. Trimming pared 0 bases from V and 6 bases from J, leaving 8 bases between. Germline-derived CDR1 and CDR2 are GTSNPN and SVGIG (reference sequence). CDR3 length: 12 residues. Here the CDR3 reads CAWSVSYSEAFF. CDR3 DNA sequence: TGTGCCTGGAGTGTTTCTTACTCTGAAGCTTTCTTT.

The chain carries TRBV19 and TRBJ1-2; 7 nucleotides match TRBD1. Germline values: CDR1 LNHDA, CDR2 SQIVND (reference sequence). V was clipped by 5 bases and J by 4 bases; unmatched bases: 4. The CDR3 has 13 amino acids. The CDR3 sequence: CASSQQGIYGYTF. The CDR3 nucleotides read TGTGCCAGTAGTCAACAGGGGATCTATGGCTACACCTTC.

The CDR3 is CAIKGLAGVGGTDTQYF. In nucleotides, the CDR3 is TGTGCCATCAAAGGACTAGCGGGAGTAGGGGGCACAGATACGCAGTATTTT. This rearrangement joins TRBV10-3 to TRBJ2-3; TRBD2 matches 13 bases. Unmatched junction bases numbered 8, after V lost 7 bases and J lost 1 base. The CDR3 runs to 17 residues. Germline-derived CDR1 and CDR2 are ENHRY and SYGVKD.

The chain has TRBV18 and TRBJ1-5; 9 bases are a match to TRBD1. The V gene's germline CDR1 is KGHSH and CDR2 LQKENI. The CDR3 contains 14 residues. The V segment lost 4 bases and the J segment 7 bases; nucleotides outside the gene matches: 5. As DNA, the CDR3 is TGTGCCAGCTCACTACAGGGGGCGGACCAGCCCCAGCATTTT. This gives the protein CASSLQGADQPQHF.

For the CDR3, the DNA is TGTGCCAGCAGCTATTCAGGGGGCTACAATGAGCAGTTCTTC. It translates to CASSYSGGYNEQFF. This chain uses TRBV7-3 with TRBJ2-1, with 7 bases that match TRBD1. Trimming at V came to 4 bases and at J to 3 bases, leaving 3 bases not matched to a gene. This CDR3 contains 14 residues. The germline V gene has CDR1 SGHTA and CDR2 FQGTGA.

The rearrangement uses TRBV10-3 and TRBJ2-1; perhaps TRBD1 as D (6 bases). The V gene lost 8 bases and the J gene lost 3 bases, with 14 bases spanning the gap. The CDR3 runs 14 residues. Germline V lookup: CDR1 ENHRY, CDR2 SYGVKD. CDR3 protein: CAISKGEYYNEQFF. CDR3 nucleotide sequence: TGTGCCATCTCTAAGGGGGAGTACTACAATGAGCAGTTCTTC.

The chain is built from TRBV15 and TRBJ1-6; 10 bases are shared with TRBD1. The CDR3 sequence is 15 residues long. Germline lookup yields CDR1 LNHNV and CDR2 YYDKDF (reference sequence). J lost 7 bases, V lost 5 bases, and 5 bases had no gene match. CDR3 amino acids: CATSYRTGGNSPLHF. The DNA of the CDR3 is TGTGCCACCAGCTACCGGACAGGGGGAAATTCACCCCTCCACTTT.

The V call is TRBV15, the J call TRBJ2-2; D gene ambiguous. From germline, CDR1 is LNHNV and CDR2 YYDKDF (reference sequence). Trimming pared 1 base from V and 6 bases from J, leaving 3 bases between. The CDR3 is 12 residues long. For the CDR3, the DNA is TGTGCCACCAGCAGAGCGGCCGGGGAGCTGTTTTTT. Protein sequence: CATSRAAGELFF.

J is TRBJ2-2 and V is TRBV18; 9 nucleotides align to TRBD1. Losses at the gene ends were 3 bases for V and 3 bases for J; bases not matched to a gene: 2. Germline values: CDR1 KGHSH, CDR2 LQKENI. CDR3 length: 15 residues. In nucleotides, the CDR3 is TGTGCCAGCTCACCGGGGACAGGGTACACCGGGGAGCTGTTTTTT. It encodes CASSPGTGYTGELFF.

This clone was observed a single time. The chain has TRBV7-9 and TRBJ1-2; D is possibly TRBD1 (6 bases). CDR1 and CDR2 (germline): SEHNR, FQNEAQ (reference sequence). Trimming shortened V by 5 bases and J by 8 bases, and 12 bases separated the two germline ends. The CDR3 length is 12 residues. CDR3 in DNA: TGTGCCAGCAGCCTACAGGGAGGGGGCTACACCTTC. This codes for CASSLQGGGYTF. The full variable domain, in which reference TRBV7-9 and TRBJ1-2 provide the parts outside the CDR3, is DTGVSQNPRHKITKRGQNVTFRCDPISEHNRLYWYRQTLGQGPEFLTYFQNEAQLEKSRLLSDRFSAERPKGSFSTLEIQRTEQGDSAMYLCASSLQGGGYTFGSGTRLTVV.

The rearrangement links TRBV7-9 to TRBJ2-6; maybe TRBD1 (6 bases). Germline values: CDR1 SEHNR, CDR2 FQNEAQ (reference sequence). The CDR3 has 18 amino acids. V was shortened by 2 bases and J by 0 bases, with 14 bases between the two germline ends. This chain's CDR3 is CASSLISDRHSGANVLTF. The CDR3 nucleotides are TGTGCCAGCAGCTTAATAAGTGACAGGCACTCTGGGGCCAACGTCCTGACTTTC.

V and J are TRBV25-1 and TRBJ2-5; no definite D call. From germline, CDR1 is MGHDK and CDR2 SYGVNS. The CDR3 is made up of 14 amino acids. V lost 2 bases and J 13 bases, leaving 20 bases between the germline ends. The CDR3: CASSESIWAAEVYF. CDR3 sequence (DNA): TGTGCCAGCAGTGAAAGTATATGGGCCGCCGAAGTGTACTTC.

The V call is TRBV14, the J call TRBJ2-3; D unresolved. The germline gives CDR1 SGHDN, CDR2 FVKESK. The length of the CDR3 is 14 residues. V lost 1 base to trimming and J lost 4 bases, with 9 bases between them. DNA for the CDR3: TGTGCCAGCAGCCAAGCCGGGTCGGCAGATACGCAGTATTTT. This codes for CASSQAGSADTQYF.

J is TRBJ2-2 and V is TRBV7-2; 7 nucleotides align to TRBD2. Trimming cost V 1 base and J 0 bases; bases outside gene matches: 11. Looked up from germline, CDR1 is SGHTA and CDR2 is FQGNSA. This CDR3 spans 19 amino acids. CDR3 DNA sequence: TGTGCCAGCAGCTTAGTTGTGCAAGCGGGGCCGTCGAACACCGGGGAGCTGTTTTTT. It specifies CASSLVVQAGPSNTGELFF.

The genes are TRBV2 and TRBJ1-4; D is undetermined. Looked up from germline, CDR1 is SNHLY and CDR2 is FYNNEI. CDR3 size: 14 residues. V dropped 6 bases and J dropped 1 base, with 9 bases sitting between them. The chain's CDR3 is CASRRRGTNEKLFF. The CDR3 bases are TGTGCCAGCAGGCGACGAGGAACTAATGAAAAACTGTTTTTT. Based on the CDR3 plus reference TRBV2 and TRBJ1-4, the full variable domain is EPEVTQTPSHQVTQMGQEVILRCVPISNHLYFYWYRQILGQKVEFLVSFYNNEISEKSEIFDDQFSVERPDGSNFTLKIRSTKLEDSAMYFCASRRRGTNEKLFFGSGTQLSVL.